This T cell receptor (beta chain) was identified in a study of T cell repertoires in cytomegalovirus infection. Broader study findings: The ex vivo response showed dominance by HLA-C-restricted CMV-specific TCR beta clonotypes.

MiXCR, applied by TCRdb to the reads, yields one record per CDR3 protein. Among roughly 630,000 distinct CDR3 sequences, roughly 26% were seen once, and the ten largest hold 8%. Germline loops: CDR1 SEHNR, CDR2 FQNEAQ (reference sequence). The CDR3 has 14 residues. With V trimmed by 5 bases and J by 3 bases, 7 bases remained unmatched. In its sample, this clonotype was seen many times. Its antigen is as yet unknown. Sequenced material: CD8+ T cells from PBMCs. The chain joins TRBV7-9 to TRBJ2-7; 7 nucleotides line up with TRBD1. This receptor was obtained from a human donor in good health (CMV status not recorded). Some clones in this sample may be carry-over from other donors' samples. CDR3 protein: CASSTRDRNYEQYF. The CDR3 nucleotides read TGTGCCAGCAGCACGAGGGACAGAAACTACGAGCAGTACTTC.